Presented here are 16 T cell receptor beta chains from one specimen sequenced in a study of PD-1 blockade in mismatch repair-deficient tumors. This table comes from immunoSEQ multiplex PCR, and its TCRdb copy is limited to in-frame clones, with some not included. Here the sample spans about 25,000 clones, about four fifths being singletons. Here the sequenced sample was PBMCs, taken before pembrolizumab treatment. The receptors derive from an adult with mismatch repair-deficient cancer.

The gene calls are TRBV5-5 and TRBJ2-3; TRBD2 matches at 9 bases. The CDR3 loop spans 15 amino acids. Germline trimming cut 1 base from V and 1 base from J; bases unmatched to any gene: 1. Per the germline V gene, CDR1 is SGHKS and CDR2 is YYEKEE (reference sequence). This CDR3 reads CASSLQRGGTDTQYF. CDR3 DNA sequence: TGTGCCAGCAGCTTGCAGCGGGGGGGCACAGATACGCAGTATTTT. The full variable domain, in which reference TRBV5-5 and TRBJ2-3 provide the parts outside the CDR3, is DAGVTQSPTHLIKTRGQQVTLRCSPISGHKSVSWYQQVLGQGPQFIFQYYEKEERGRGNFPDRFSARQFPNYSSELNVNALLLGDSALYLCASSLQRGGTDTQYFGPGTRLTVL.

CDR3 residues: CASSPLTGQNTEAFF. CDR3 nucleotides: TGTGCCAGCAGCCCCCTTACAGGACAGAACACTGAAGCTTTCTTT. The rearrangement joins TRBV27 to TRBJ1-1, with a tentative D call TRBD1 (5 bases). The CDR3 runs to 15 residues. V lost 6 bases and J lost 1, with 15 bases in between. Germline V gene lookup returns CDR1 MNHEY and CDR2 SMNVEV (reference sequence).

The chain combines TRBV5-1 with TRBJ1-1; TRBD1 agrees at 7 bases. Trimming cost V 0 bases and J 2 bases; bases outside gene matches: 7. The length of the CDR3 is 16 residues. From germline, CDR1 is SGHRS and CDR2 YFSETQ. Here the CDR3 reads CASSLESNRGNTEAFF. The CDR3 bases are TGCGCCAGCAGCTTGGAATCGAACAGGGGTAACACTGAAGCTTTCTTT.

The V and J genes are TRBV28 and TRBJ1-2; 8 bases agree with TRBD1. Trimming took 3 bases from V and 8 from J; bases not matched to a gene: 5. Germline CDR1 reads MDHEN; CDR2 reads SYDVKM. This CDR3 spans 13 amino acids. This CDR3 is CASSLGGQVGYTF. The DNA for the CDR3 is TGTGCCAGCAGTTTGGGGGGACAGGTGGGCTACACCTTC.

The chain combines TRBV18 with TRBJ2-7; a weak D match, TRBD2 (7 bases). Deletions cut 5 bases from V and 2 bases from J, with 16 bases between. The CDR3 spans 15 residues. The germline V gene has CDR1 KGHSH and CDR2 LQKENI. The CDR3 DNA follows: TGTGCCAGCTCAAGAGGGGGGGGCGGGACCTACGAGCAGTACTTC. Protein product: CASSRGGGGTYEQYF.

The CDR3 spells CASSIRLAGVSSTDTQYF. CDR3 nucleotides: TGTGCCAGTAGTATACGACTAGCGGGAGTGTCTAGCACAGATACGCAGTATTTT. The chain uses TRBV19 and TRBJ2-3, with 12 bases that match TRBD2. This CDR3 region has 18 residues. Germline V gene sequence: CDR1 LNHDA, CDR2 SQIVND (reference sequence). The V and J ends lost 2 bases and 0 bases, in that order; junction bases with no gene match: 6.

The V gene is TRBV28, the J gene TRBJ1-2, with D unresolved. The CDR3 totals 12 residues. V was trimmed by 6 bases and J by 5 bases, leaving 10 bases between them. CDR1 and CDR2 (germline): MDHEN, SYDVKM. The CDR3 region has the DNA TGTGCCAGCAGCTGGGGAGGGTATGGCTACACCTTC. Its translation is CASSWGGYGYTF.

This clone was found once. This chain links TRBV5-4 with TRBJ2-7; 9 positions match TRBD2. After removal of 4 bases from V and 0 bases from J, the junction contained 8 bases not matched to a gene. Germline-derived CDR1 and CDR2 are SGHNT and YYREEE (reference sequence). This CDR3 comprises 16 residues. The CDR3 sequence is CASSRQLAGSSYEQYF. The CDR3 DNA reads as TGTGCCAGCAGCCGACAACTAGCGGGCAGCTCCTACGAGCAGTACTTC.

The rearrangement uses TRBV9 and TRBJ2-5, with 14 bases that match TRBD2. Germline CDR1 is SGDLS and CDR2 is YYNGEE. After removal of 0 bases from V and 5 bases from J, the junction contained 3 bases not matched to a gene. The CDR3 totals 16 residues. In nucleotides, the CDR3 is TGTGCCAGCAGCGTAGGGGGACTAGCGGGAGACGAGACCCAGTACTTC. Encoded protein: CASSVGGLAGDETQYF.

V usage is TRBV13 and J usage is TRBJ2-7, with D perhaps TRBD1 (5 bases). This CDR3 has 14 residues. Between the trimmed V and J ends, which lost 5 bases and 5 bases, there was a span of 16 bases. Germline V gene data show CDR1 as PRHDT and CDR2 as FYEKMQ (reference sequence). The CDR3 here is CASSAYRSANEQYF. Here the CDR3 DNA reads TGTGCCAGCAGCGCATACAGGTCGGCCAACGAGCAGTACTTC.

The V call is TRBV29-1, the J call TRBJ2-7, with D possibly matching TRBD1 (5 bases). The V and J ends lost 4 bases and 6 bases respectively, with 10 bases between them. The CDR3 runs to 11 residues. The germline CDR1 and CDR2 sequences are SQVTM and ANQGSEA. DNA of the CDR3: TGCAGCGTTGTCAAAAGGGGCGAGCAGTACTTC. It is translated as CSVVKRGEQYF.

V is TRBV7-8 and J is TRBJ1-3, with 8 bases aligning to TRBD1. The CDR3 spans 14 residues. The J segment lost 7 bases and the V segment lost 4 bases, leaving 6 bases of the junction unmatched. Germline V gene data show CDR1 as SGHVS and CDR2 as FQNEAQ. CDR3 bases: TGTGCCAGCAGCTCCGGGACAGGCGGGAACACCATATATTTT. The encoded protein is CASSSGTGGNTIYF. Using reference TRBV7-8 and TRBJ1-3 for the parts outside the CDR3, the full variable domain is GAGVSQSPRYKVAKRGQDVALRCDPISGHVSLFWYQQALGQGPEFLTYFQNEAQLDKSGLPSDRFFAERPEGSVSTLKIQRTQQEDSAVYLCASSSGTGGNTIYFGEGSWLTVV.

The chain joins TRBV5-4 to TRBJ1-2; D is uncertain. In germline, CDR1 is SGHNT, CDR2 YYREEE (reference sequence). CDR3 length: 13 amino acids. V shed 0 bases and J shed 10 bases, with 13 bases lying between them. The CDR3 spells CASSLAQNNVYTF. In DNA, the CDR3 is TGTGCCAGCAGCTTGGCACAGAATAATGTCTACACCTTC.

The chain recombines TRBV25-1 with TRBJ2-1; 10 bases are a match to TRBD1. Germline V CDR1 and CDR2: MGHDK, SYGVNS. The V and J ends lost 2 bases and 7 bases, in that order; junction bases with no gene match: 8. This CDR3 has 16 amino acids. The CDR3 is CASSELGQGEFNEQFF. The CDR3 DNA reads TGTGCCAGCAGTGAACTTGGACAGGGGGAGTTTAATGAGCAGTTCTTC.

This clone was observed a handful of times. V is TRBV4-2 and J is TRBJ2-7; TRBD1 is a possible D gene (5 bases). V dropped 0 bases and J dropped 6 bases, with 9 bases sitting between them. The length of the CDR3 is 13 residues. Germline CDR1 is LGHNA and CDR2 is YNFKEQ. Here the CDR3 DNA reads TGTGCCAGCAGCCAAGATCTAGGGGTCGAGCAGTACTTC. Amino acids: CASSQDLGVEQYF.

This rearrangement joins TRBV5-1 to TRBJ2-2, with D unclear. The CDR3 has 14 amino acids. Germline V gene data show CDR1 as SGHRS and CDR2 as YFSETQ. V dropped 0 bases and J dropped 3 bases, with 6 bases sitting between them. This CDR3 reads CASSLALDTGELFF. DNA of the CDR3: TGCGCCAGCAGCTTGGCGCTAGACACCGGGGAGCTGTTTTTT.